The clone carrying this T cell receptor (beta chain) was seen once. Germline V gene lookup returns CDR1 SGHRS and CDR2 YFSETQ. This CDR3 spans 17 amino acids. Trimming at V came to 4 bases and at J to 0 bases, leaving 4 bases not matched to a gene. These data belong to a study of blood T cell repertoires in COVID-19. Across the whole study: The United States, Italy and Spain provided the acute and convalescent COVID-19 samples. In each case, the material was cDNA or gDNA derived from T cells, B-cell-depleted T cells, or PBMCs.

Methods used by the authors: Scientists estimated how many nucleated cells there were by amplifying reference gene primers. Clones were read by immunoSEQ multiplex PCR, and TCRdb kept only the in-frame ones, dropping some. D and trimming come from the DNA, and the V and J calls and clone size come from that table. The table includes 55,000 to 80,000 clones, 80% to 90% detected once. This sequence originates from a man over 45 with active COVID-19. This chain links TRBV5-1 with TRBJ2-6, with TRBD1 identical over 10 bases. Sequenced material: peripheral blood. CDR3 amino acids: CASSLTGGGSGANVLTF. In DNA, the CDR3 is TGCGCCAGCAGCCTGACAGGGGGCGGCTCTGGGGCCAACGTCCTGACTTTC.